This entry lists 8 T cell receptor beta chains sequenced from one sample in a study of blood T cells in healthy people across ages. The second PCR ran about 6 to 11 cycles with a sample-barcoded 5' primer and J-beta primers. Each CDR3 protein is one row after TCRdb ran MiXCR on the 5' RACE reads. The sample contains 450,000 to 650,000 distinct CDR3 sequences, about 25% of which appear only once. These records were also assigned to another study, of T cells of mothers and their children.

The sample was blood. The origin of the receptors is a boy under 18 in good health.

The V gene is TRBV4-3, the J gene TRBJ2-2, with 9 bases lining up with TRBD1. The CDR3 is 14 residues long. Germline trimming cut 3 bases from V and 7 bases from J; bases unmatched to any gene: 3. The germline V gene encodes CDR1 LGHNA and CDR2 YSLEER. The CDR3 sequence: CASSQGTGRGELFF. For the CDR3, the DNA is TGCGCCAGCAGCCAGGGGACAGGGCGCGGGGAGCTGTTTTTT.

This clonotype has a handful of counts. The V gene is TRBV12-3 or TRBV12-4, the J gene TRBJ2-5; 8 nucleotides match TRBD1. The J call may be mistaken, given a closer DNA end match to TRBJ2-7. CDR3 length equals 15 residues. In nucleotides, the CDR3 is TGTGCCAGCAGTCCCACGGACAGGGTATCCTACGAGCAGTACTTC. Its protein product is CASSPTDRVSYEQYF.

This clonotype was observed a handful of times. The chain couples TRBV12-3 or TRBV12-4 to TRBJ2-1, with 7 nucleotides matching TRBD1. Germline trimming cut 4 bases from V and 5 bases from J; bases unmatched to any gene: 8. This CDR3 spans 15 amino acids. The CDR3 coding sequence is TGTGCCAGCAGTTCATTCCGGACAGGTAACAATGAGCAGTTCTTC. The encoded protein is CASSSFRTGNNEQFF.

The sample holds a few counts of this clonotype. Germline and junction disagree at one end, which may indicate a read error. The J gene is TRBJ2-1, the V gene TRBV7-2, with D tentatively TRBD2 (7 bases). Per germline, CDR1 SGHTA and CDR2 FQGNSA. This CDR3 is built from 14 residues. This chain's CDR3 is CASSLADRNNEQFF. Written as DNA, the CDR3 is TGTGCCAGCAGCCTAGCGGACAGAAACAATGAGCAGTTCTTC. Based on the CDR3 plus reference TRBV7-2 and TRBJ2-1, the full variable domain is GAGVSQSPSNKVTEKGKDVELRCDPISGHTALYWYRQSLGQGLEFLIYFQGNSAPDKSGLPSDRFSAERTGGSVSTLTIQRTQQEDSAVYLCASSLADRNNEQFFGPGTRLTVL.

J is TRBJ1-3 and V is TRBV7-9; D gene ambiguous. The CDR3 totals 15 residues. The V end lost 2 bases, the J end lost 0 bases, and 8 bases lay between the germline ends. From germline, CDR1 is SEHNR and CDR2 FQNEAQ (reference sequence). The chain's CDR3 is CASSLQAYSGNTIYF. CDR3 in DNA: TGTGCCAGCAGCTTACAGGCCTACTCTGGAAACACCATATATTTT.

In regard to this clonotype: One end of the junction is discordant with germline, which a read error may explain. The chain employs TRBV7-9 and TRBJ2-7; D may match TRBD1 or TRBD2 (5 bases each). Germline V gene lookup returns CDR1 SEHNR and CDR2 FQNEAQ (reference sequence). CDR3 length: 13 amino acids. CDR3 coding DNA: TGTGCCTGCAGCAACCGGGACCACTACGAGCAGTACTTC. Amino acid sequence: CACSNRDHYEQYF.

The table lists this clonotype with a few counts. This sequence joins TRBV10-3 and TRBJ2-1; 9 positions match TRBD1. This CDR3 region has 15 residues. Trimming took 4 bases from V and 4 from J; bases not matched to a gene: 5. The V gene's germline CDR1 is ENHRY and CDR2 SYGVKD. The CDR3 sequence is CAISGGGQGYNEQFF. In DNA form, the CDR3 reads TGTGCCATCAGTGGAGGGGGACAGGGTTACAATGAGCAGTTCTTC.

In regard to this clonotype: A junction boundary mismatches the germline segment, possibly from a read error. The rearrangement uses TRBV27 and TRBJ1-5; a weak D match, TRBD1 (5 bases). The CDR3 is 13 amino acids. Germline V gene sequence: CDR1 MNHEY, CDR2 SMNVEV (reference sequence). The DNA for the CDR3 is TGTGCCAGCAGTGGGGGGATCTTGCTGCCCCCGCATTTT. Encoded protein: CASSGGILLPPHF.